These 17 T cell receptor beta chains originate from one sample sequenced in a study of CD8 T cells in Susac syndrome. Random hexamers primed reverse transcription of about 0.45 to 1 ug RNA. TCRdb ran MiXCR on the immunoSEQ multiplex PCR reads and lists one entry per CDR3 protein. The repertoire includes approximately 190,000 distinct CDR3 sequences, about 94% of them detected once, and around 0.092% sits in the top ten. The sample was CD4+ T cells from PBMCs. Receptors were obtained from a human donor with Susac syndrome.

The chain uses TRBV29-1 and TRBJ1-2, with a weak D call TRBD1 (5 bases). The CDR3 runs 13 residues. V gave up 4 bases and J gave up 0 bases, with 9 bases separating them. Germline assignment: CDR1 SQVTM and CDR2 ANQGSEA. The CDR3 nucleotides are TGCAGCGTTGTCAGGGAAGCTAACTATGGCTACACCTTC. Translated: CSVVREANYGYTF.

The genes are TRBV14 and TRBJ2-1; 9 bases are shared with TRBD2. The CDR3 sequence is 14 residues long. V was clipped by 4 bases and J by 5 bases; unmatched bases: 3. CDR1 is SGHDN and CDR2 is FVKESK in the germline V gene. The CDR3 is CASSRGGANNEQFF. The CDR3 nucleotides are TGTGCCAGCAGCCGCGGGGGGGCTAACAATGAGCAGTTCTTC.

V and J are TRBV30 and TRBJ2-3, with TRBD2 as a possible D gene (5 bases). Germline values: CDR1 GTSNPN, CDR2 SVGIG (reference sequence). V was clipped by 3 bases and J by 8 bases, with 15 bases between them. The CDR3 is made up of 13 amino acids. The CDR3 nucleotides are TGTGCCTGGAGCTCACCGGGCGGGCTTACGCAGTATTTT. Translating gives CAWSSPGGLTQYF.

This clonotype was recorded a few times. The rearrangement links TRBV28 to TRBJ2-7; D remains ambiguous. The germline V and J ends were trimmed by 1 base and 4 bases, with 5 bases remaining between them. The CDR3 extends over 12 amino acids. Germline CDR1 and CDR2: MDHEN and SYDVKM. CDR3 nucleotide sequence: TGTGCCAGCAGTTTATACGGGTACGAGCAGTACTTC. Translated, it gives CASSLYGYEQYF.

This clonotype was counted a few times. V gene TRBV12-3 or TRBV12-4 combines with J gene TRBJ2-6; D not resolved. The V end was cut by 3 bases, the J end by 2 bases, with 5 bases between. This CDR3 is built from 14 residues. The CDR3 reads CASSLGTGANVLTF. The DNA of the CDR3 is TGTGCCAGCAGTTTGGGAACTGGGGCCAACGTCCTGACTTTC.

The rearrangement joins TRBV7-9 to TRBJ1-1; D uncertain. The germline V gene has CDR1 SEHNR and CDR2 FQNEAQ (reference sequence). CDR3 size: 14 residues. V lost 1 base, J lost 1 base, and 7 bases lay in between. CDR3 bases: TGTGCCAGCAGCTTAGTTCTCCAGAACACTGAAGCTTTCTTT. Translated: CASSLVLQNTEAFF.

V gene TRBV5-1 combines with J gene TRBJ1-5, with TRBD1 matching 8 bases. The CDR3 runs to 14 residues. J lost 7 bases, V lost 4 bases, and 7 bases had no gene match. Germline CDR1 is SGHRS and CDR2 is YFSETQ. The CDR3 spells CASSPTGVAQPQHF. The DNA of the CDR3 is TGCGCCAGCAGCCCGACAGGGGTGGCCCAGCCCCAGCATTTT.

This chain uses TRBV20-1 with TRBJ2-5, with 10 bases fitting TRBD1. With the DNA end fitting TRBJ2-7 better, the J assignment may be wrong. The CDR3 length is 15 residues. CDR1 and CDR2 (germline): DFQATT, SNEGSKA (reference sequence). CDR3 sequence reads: CSARYRDRGLDEQYF. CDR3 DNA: TGCAGTGCTAGGTACCGGGACAGGGGATTAGACGAGCAGTACTTC.

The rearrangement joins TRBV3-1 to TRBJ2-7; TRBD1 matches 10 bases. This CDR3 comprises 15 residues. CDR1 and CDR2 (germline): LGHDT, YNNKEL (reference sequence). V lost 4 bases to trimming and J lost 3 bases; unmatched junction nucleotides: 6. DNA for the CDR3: TGTGCCAGCAGCCCGTGGACAGGGGGTGTCTACGAGCAGTACTTC. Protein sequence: CASSPWTGGVYEQYF.

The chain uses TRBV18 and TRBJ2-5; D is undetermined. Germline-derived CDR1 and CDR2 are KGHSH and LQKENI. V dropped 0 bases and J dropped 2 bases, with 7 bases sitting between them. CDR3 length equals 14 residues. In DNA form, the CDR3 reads TGTGCCAGCTCACCACCGTTTCAGCAAGAGACCCAGTACTTC. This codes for CASSPPFQQETQYF.

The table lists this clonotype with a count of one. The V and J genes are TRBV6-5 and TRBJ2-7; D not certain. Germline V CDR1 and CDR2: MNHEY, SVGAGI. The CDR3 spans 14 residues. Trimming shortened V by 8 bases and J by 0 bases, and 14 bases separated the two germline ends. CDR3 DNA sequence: TGTGCCAGCGGGCGGAGTTCGAACTCCTACGAGCAGTACTTC. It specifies CASGRSSNSYEQYF.

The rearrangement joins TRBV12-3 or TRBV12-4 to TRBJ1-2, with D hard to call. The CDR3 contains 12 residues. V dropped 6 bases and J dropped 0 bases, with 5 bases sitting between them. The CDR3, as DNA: TGTGCCAGCAGCCAAACTAACTATGGCTACACCTTC. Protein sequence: CASSQTNYGYTF.

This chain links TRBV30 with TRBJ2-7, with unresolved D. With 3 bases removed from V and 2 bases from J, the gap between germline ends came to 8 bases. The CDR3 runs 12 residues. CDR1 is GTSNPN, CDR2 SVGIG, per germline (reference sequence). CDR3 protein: CAWRGSPYEQYF. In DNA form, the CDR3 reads TGTGCCTGGAGGGGGTCCCCCTACGAGCAGTACTTC.

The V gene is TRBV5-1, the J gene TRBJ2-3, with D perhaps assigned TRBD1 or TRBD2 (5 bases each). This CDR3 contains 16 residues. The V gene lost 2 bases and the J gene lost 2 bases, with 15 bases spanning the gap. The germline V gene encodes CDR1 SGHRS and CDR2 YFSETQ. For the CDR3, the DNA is TGCGCCAGCAGCTTCCAGGGACGACCCACCACAGATACGCAGTATTTT. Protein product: CASSFQGRPTTDTQYF.

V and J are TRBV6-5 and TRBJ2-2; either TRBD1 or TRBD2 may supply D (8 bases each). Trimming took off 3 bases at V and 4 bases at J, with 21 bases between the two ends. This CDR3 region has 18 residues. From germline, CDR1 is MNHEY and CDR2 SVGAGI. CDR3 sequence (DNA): TGTGCCAGCAGTTATTATCAGGGGGCAAGCGGGGGCACCGGGGAGCTGTTTTTT. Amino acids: CASSYYQGASGGTGELFF.

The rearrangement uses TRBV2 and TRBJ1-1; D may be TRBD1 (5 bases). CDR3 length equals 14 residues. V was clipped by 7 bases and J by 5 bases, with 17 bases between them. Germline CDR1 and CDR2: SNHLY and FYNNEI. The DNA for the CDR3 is TGTGCCAGCACAGCAGGGCTAGGGAGAACTGAAGCTTTCTTT. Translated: CASTAGLGRTEAFF.

Here the CDR3 DNA reads TGCGCCAGCAGCCAGGACGCCGCGGCAGAGACCCAGTACTTC. It yields the protein CASSQDAAAETQYF. J is TRBJ2-5 and V is TRBV4-3; D uncertain. Germline CDR1 reads LGHNA; CDR2 reads YSLEER. The V end was cut by 3 bases, the J end by 4 bases, with 12 bases between. This CDR3 contains 14 residues.